The rows below give T cell receptor beta chains drawn from one sample of a study of shared clonotypes between healthy human individuals. The method was immunoSEQ multiplex PCR; TCRdb's version includes in-frame clones alone and lacks a portion of them. The sample has roughly 850,000 clones; approximately 96% are singletons. The sequencing sample was made of naive CD8+ T cells sorted from blood. The receptor source for this set is a man aged 30 to 45 in good health. Each CDR3 is given with its conserved first and last residue. A D gene is named only where the DNA matches it firmly. Clone size is shown for a subset of rows, as once, few, many or a class of expanded clone.

clone size: -; D gene: -; V gene: TRBV6-5; J gene: TRBJ2-7; CDR3 protein: CASSPGGRVAYEQYF; CDR3 DNA: TGTGCCAGCAGTCCCGGGGGCAGGGTGGCCTACGAGCAGTACTTC
clone size: -; D gene: TRBD2; V gene: TRBV7-2; J gene: TRBJ2-1; CDR3 protein: CASSSLAGVFNEQFF; CDR3 DNA: TGTGCCAGCAGCTCCTTAGCGGGAGTTTTCAATGAGCAGTTCTTC
clone size: -; D gene: -; V gene: TRBV5-4; J gene: TRBJ2-3; CDR3 protein: CASTYQGWGTDTQYF; CDR3 DNA: TGTGCCAGCACCTACCAGGGATGGGGCACAGATACGCAGTATTTT
clone size: -; D gene: TRBD2; V gene: TRBV11-2; J gene: TRBJ2-1; CDR3 protein: CASSLWASGREQFF; CDR3 DNA: TGTGCCAGCAGCTTATGGGCTAGCGGACGCGAGCAGTTCTTC
clone size: -; D gene: -; V gene: TRBV7-9; J gene: TRBJ1-1; CDR3 protein: CASRPRRGDTEAFF; CDR3 DNA: TGTGCCAGCCGCCCTCGAAGGGGGGACACTGAAGCTTTCTTT
clone size: -; D gene: TRBD1; V gene: TRBV2; J gene: TRBJ1-1; CDR3 protein: CASSEWRQGSFF; CDR3 DNA: TGTGCCAGCAGTGAATGGCGACAGGGATCTTTCTTT
clone size: -; D gene: -; V gene: TRBV27; J gene: TRBJ2-5; CDR3 protein: CASSLSMSSWETQYF; CDR3 DNA: TGTGCCAGCAGTTTATCGATGAGTAGTTGGGAGACCCAGTACTTC
clone size: -; D gene: -; V gene: TRBV25-1; J gene: TRBJ2-5; CDR3 protein: CASRQETQYF; CDR3 DNA: TGTGCCAGCAGACAAGAGACCCAGTACTTC
clone size: -; D gene: TRBD2; V gene: TRBV6-1; J gene: TRBJ2-7; CDR3 protein: CASTLAGDRSYEQYF; CDR3 DNA: TGTGCCAGCACTCTAGCGGGGGACAGATCCTACGAGCAGTACTTC
clone size: -; D gene: TRBD1; V gene: TRBV27; J gene: TRBJ1-2; CDR3 protein: CASSLPGQTTGYTF; CDR3 DNA: TGTGCCAGCAGTTTACCGGGACAGACGACGGGCTACACCTTC
clone size: -; D gene: -; V gene: TRBV27; J gene: TRBJ1-5; CDR3 protein: CASSYSGLNQPQHF; CDR3 DNA: TGTGCCAGCAGCTACTCAGGGCTCAATCAGCCCCAGCATTTT
clone size: -; D gene: -; V gene: TRBV6-5; J gene: TRBJ2-7; CDR3 protein: CASSEGGSYEQYF; CDR3 DNA: TGTGCCAGCAGTGAAGGGGGGTCCTACGAGCAGTACTTC
clone size: -; D gene: -; V gene: TRBV19; J gene: TRBJ1-5; CDR3 protein: CASHGPERGWNQPQHF; CDR3 DNA: TGTGCCAGCCATGGACCTGAACGGGGTTGGAATCAGCCCCAGCATTTT
clone size: -; D gene: TRBD2; V gene: TRBV27; J gene: TRBJ2-1; CDR3 protein: CASLAGGNNEQFF; CDR3 DNA: TGTGCCAGCTTAGCGGGAGGGAACAATGAGCAGTTCTTC
clone size: -; D gene: TRBD1; V gene: TRBV7-9; J gene: TRBJ1-4; CDR3 protein: CASSLRQGAPNEKLFF; CDR3 DNA: TGTGCCAGCAGCTTACGACAGGGGGCGCCTAATGAAAAACTGTTTTTT
clone size: -; D gene: -; V gene: TRBV5-1; J gene: TRBJ2-7; CDR3 protein: CASSLALGASAYEQYF; CDR3 DNA: TGCGCCAGCAGCTTGGCATTGGGGGCTAGCGCCTACGAGCAGTACTTC
clone size: -; D gene: TRBD2; V gene: TRBV7-9; J gene: TRBJ2-7; CDR3 protein: CASWTSGSMYEQYF; CDR3 DNA: TGTGCCAGCTGGACTAGCGGGAGTATGTACGAGCAGTACTTC
clone size: -; D gene: TRBD1; V gene: TRBV6-6; J gene: TRBJ2-7; CDR3 protein: CASSPGQGFYEQYF; CDR3 DNA: TGTGCCAGCAGTCCGGGACAGGGTTTCTACGAGCAGTACTTC
clone size: -; D gene: -; V gene: TRBV5-5; J gene: TRBJ1-1; CDR3 protein: CASSTGTYMNTEAFF; CDR3 DNA: TGTGCCAGCAGCACCGGGACATATATGAACACTGAAGCTTTCTTT
clone size: -; D gene: -; V gene: TRBV7-9; J gene: TRBJ2-5; CDR3 protein: CASSSRGFETQYF; CDR3 DNA: TGTGCCAGCAGCTCGAGGGGTTTTGAGACCCAGTACTTC
clone size: -; D gene: TRBD1; V gene: TRBV19; J gene: TRBJ1-1; CDR3 protein: CASKAGRTGASFRTEAFF; CDR3 DNA: TGTGCCAGTAAAGCCGGGCGGACAGGGGCATCATTCCGTACTGAAGCTTTCTTT
clone size: once; D gene: -; V gene: TRBV10-3; J gene: TRBJ1-1; CDR3 protein: CAISDVGVLGTEAFF; CDR3 DNA: TGTGCCATCAGTGATGTGGGAGTCCTGGGCACTGAAGCTTTCTTT
clone size: -; D gene: -; V gene: TRBV28; J gene: TRBJ2-1; CDR3 protein: CASSLGHHSSYNEQFF; CDR3 DNA: TGTGCCAGCAGTTTGGGTCACCACAGCTCCTACAATGAGCAGTTCTTC
clone size: -; D gene: -; V gene: TRBV5-1; J gene: TRBJ2-7; CDR3 protein: CASSGMTDYEQYF; CDR3 DNA: TGCGCCAGCAGCGGAATGACAGACTACGAGCAGTACTTC
clone size: -; D gene: -; V gene: TRBV19; J gene: TRBJ2-6; CDR3 protein: CASRDLVGANVLTF; CDR3 DNA: TGTGCCAGTAGGGATCTTGTCGGGGCCAACGTCCTGACTTTC
clone size: -; D gene: -; V gene: TRBV27; J gene: TRBJ2-5; CDR3 protein: CASSLLAPALGGTSTQETQYF; CDR3 DNA: TGTGCCAGCAGTTTATTGGCCCCTGCATTGGGTGGCACTAGCACACAAGAGACCCAGTACTTC
clone size: -; D gene: TRBD2; V gene: TRBV9; J gene: TRBJ2-7; CDR3 protein: CASSSGGSYEQYF; CDR3 DNA: TGTGCCAGCTCTAGCGGGGGCTCCTACGAGCAGTACTTC
clone size: -; D gene: -; V gene: TRBV28; J gene: TRBJ2-2; CDR3 protein: CASSFGRQGNTGELFF; CDR3 DNA: TGTGCCAGCAGTTTCGGGCGGCAGGGGAACACCGGGGAGCTGTTTTTT
clone size: -; D gene: -; V gene: TRBV6-5; J gene: TRBJ2-3; CDR3 protein: CASLGRGLGYTQYF; CDR3 DNA: TGTGCCAGCCTCGGGCGGGGACTGGGGTATACGCAGTATTTT
clone size: -; D gene: -; V gene: TRBV6-5; J gene: TRBJ1-5; CDR3 protein: CASSYSGGVHQPQHF; CDR3 DNA: TGTGCCAGCAGTTACTCGGGGGGGGTGCATCAGCCCCAGCATTTT
clone size: once; D gene: TRBD2; V gene: TRBV27; J gene: TRBJ2-7; CDR3 protein: CASKGLAGGPADEQYF; CDR3 DNA: TGTGCCAGCAAGGGGCTAGCGGGAGGGCCCGCCGACGAGCAGTACTTC
clone size: -; D gene: TRBD1; V gene: TRBV4-2; J gene: TRBJ2-1; CDR3 protein: CASSSTGGGEQFF; CDR3 DNA: TGTGCCAGCAGCTCGACAGGGGGCGGTGAGCAGTTCTTC
clone size: once; D gene: TRBD2; V gene: TRBV15; J gene: TRBJ2-7; CDR3 protein: CATSRDTSGSHYGEQYF; CDR3 DNA: TGTGCCACCAGCAGAGACACTAGCGGGAGTCACTACGGCGAGCAGTACTTC